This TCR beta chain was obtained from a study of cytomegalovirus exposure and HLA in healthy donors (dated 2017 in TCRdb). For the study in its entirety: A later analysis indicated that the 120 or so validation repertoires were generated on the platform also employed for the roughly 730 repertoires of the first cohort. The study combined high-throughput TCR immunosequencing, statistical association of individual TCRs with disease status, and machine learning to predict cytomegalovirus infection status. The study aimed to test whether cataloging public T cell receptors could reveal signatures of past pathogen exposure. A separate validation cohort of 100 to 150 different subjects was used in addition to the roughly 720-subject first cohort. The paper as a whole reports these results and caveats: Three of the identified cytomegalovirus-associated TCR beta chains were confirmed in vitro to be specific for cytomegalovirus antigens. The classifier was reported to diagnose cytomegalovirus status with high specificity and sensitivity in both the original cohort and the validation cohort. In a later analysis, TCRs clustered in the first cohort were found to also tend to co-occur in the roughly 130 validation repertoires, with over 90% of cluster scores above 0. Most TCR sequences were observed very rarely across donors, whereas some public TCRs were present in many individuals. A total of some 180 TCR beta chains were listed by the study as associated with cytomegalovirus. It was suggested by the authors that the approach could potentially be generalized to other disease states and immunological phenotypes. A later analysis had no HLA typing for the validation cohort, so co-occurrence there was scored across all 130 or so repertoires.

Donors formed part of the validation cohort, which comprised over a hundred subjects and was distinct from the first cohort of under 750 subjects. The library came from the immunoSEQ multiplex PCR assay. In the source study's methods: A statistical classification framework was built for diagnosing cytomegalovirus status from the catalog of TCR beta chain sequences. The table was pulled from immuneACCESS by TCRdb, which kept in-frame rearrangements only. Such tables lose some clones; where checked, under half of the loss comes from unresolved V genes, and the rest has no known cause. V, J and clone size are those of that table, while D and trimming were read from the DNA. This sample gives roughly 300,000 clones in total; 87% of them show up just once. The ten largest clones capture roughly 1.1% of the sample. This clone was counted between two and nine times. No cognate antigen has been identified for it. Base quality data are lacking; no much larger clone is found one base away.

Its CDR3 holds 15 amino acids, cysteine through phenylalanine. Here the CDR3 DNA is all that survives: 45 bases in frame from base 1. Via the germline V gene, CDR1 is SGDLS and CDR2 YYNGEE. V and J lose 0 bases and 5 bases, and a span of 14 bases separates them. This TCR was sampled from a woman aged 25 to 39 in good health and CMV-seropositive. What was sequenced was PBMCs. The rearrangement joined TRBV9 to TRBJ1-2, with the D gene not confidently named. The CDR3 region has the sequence CASSVEVEGQYGYTF. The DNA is TGTGCCAGCAGCGTAGAGGTAGAAGGGCAGTATGGCTACACCTTC.